This TCR beta chain was sequenced for a study of T cells in Graves' hyperthyroidism and ophthalmopathy. Researchers amplified the TCR beta CDR3 regions from RNA transcripts. First-round RT-PCR targeting the TCR CDR3 was performed with the HTBI primer set. MiXCR was run by TCRdb on the multiplex PCR reads, yielding one entry per CDR3 protein. This table holds about 520,000 distinct CDR3 sequences, roughly 24% found once. Study results and caveats: In validation, the model predicted ophthalmopathy. These predictions came a median approximately 6.5 months before onset. Blood samples included most of the expanded thyroid clonotypes exceeding 0.001. Separation of ophthalmopathy from stable hyperthyroidism was achieved by a 13 V-J model.

As concerns this clonotype: As yet, its antigen is unknown.

Fresh 10 ml peripheral blood yielded PBMCs. The CDR3 covers 12 residues. V lost 10 bases and J lost 9; bases outside the gene matches: 9. CDR1 ENHRY and CDR2 SYGVKD come from the germline V gene. The origin of this receptor is a woman aged 25 to 45 with Graves' ophthalmopathy. The chain has TRBV10-3 and TRBJ1-2; 9 bases match TRBD1. Input material: blood. The CDR3: CATREGTGSYTF. CDR3 DNA: TGTGCCACCAGAGAGGGGACAGGGAGCTACACCTTC.